The rows below give T cell receptor beta chains drawn from one sample of a study of blood T cell repertoires in COVID-19. Generated by immunoSEQ multiplex PCR, the TCRdb table keeps only in-frame clones and is missing some. The sample has 150,000 or so clones; approximately 82% are singletons. The sample was peripheral blood. The receptors originated from a man in his 70s who had recovered from COVID-19. Both conserved end residues are part of each CDR3. Fields, in order: J gene, V gene, D gene, clone size, CDR3 protein, CDR3 DNA. The D gene is left open where the match is weak. A clone size is listed for some rows: how often the clone was seen (once, few, many), or a class if it is expanded.

J gene: TRBJ2-7; V gene: TRBV5-1; D gene: .; clone size: .; CDR3 protein: CASSPVPGSYEQYF; CDR3 DNA: TGCGCCAGCAGCCCAGTTCCGGGGTCCTACGAGCAGTACTTC
J gene: TRBJ1-5; V gene: TRBV6-5; D gene: TRBD1; clone size: .; CDR3 protein: CASSISGTGLQPQHF; CDR3 DNA: TGTGCCAGCAGCATATCCGGGACAGGGCTTCAGCCCCAGCATTTT
J gene: TRBJ2-7; V gene: TRBV14; D gene: TRBD1; clone size: .; CDR3 protein: CASSQELPGTADEQYF; CDR3 DNA: TGTGCCAGCAGCCAAGAGTTACCCGGGACAGCGGACGAGCAGTACTTC
J gene: TRBJ1-6; V gene: TRBV4-3; D gene: .; clone size: .; CDR3 protein: CASSQDWGGVNSPLHF; CDR3 DNA: TGCGCCAGCAGCCAAGATTGGGGGGGAGTGAATTCACCCCTCCACTTT
J gene: TRBJ2-7; V gene: TRBV12-5; D gene: .; clone size: .; CDR3 protein: CASGPPGVSPSSYEQYF; CDR3 DNA: TGTGCTAGTGGCCCCCCGGGGGTGTCCCCAAGCTCCTACGAGCAGTACTTC
J gene: TRBJ1-2; V gene: TRBV9; D gene: TRBD1; clone size: .; CDR3 protein: CASSVGGQGANYGYTF; CDR3 DNA: TGTGCCAGCAGCGTCGGTGGGCAGGGGGCAAACTATGGCTACACCTTC
J gene: TRBJ2-3; V gene: TRBV10-3; D gene: .; clone size: .; CDR3 protein: CAISKDGLSTDTQYF; CDR3 DNA: TGTGCCATCAGTAAGGATGGACTAAGCACAGATACGCAGTATTTT
J gene: TRBJ1-2; V gene: TRBV6-5; D gene: .; clone size: .; CDR3 protein: CASSPEAVAGYTF; CDR3 DNA: TGTGCCAGCAGTCCCGAGGCGGTAGCTGGCTACACCTTC
J gene: TRBJ2-1; V gene: TRBV6-2/TRBV6-3; D gene: .; clone size: .; CDR3 protein: CASSSGQRVINEQFF; CDR3 DNA: TGTGCCAGCAGTTCCGGACAGAGGGTGATCAATGAGCAGTTCTTC
J gene: TRBJ2-6; V gene: TRBV19; D gene: .; clone size: .; CDR3 protein: CASSIAGSSGANVLTF; CDR3 DNA: TGTGCCAGTAGTATAGCGGGGAGCTCTGGGGCCAACGTCCTGACTTTC
J gene: TRBJ2-5; V gene: TRBV5-1; D gene: .; clone size: .; CDR3 protein: CASRWESQETQYF; CDR3 DNA: TGCGCCAGCAGATGGGAGTCCCAAGAGACCCAGTACTTC
J gene: TRBJ2-1; V gene: TRBV7-2; D gene: .; clone size: .; CDR3 protein: CASSLALAEQFF; CDR3 DNA: TGTGCCAGCAGCTTAGCGCTTGCGGAGCAGTTCTTC
J gene: TRBJ2-5; V gene: TRBV6-5; D gene: .; clone size: .; CDR3 protein: CASSYGQKETQYF; CDR3 DNA: TGTGCCAGCAGTTACGGACAGAAAGAGACCCAGTACTTC
J gene: TRBJ1-6; V gene: TRBV25-1; D gene: .; clone size: .; CDR3 protein: CASSDRRAANSPLHF; CDR3 DNA: TGTGCCAGCAGTGATAGGAGGGCGGCTAATTCACCCCTCCACTTT
J gene: TRBJ2-1; V gene: TRBV2; D gene: .; clone size: .; CDR3 protein: CASSPSQSSRFF; CDR3 DNA: TGTGCCAGCAGTCCTAGTCAGAGCTCTAGGTTCTTC
J gene: TRBJ1-3; V gene: TRBV5-1; D gene: .; clone size: .; CDR3 protein: CASSLGTGSGNTIYF; CDR3 DNA: TGCGCCAGCAGCTTGGGCACAGGGAGTGGAAACACCATATATTTT
J gene: TRBJ2-3; V gene: TRBV19; D gene: TRBD2; clone size: .; CDR3 protein: CASSIDPSGSSADTQYF; CDR3 DNA: TGTGCCAGTAGTATAGATCCTAGCGGGAGCAGCGCAGATACGCAGTATTTT
J gene: TRBJ1-2; V gene: TRBV11-2; D gene: .; clone size: .; CDR3 protein: CASSLAGNYGYTF; CDR3 DNA: TGTGCCAGCAGCTTAGCAGGGAACTATGGCTACACCTTC
J gene: TRBJ2-1; V gene: TRBV7-9; D gene: .; clone size: .; CDR3 protein: CASSFSVGVIYNEQFF; CDR3 DNA: TGTGCCAGCAGCTTCTCTGTCGGGGTCATATACAATGAGCAGTTCTTC
J gene: TRBJ2-7; V gene: TRBV6-5; D gene: TRBD2; clone size: .; CDR3 protein: CASSYSTGGVREQYF; CDR3 DNA: TGTGCCAGCAGTTACTCGACGGGAGGGGTCCGCGAGCAGTACTTC
J gene: TRBJ2-5; V gene: TRBV12-5; D gene: TRBD1; clone size: .; CDR3 protein: CASGLGTGQGETQYF; CDR3 DNA: TGTGCTAGTGGTTTGGGGACAGGGCAAGGAGAGACCCAGTACTTC
J gene: TRBJ1-5; V gene: TRBV28; D gene: .; clone size: .; CDR3 protein: CATRRVSNQPQHF; CDR3 DNA: TGTGCCACCAGGCGGGTTAGCAATCAGCCCCAGCATTTT
J gene: TRBJ2-5; V gene: TRBV7-7; D gene: .; clone size: .; CDR3 protein: CASSLVPGGETQYF; CDR3 DNA: TGTGCTAGCAGCTTAGTGCCCGGGGGAGAGACCCAGTACTTC
J gene: TRBJ2-1; V gene: TRBV10-3; D gene: TRBD1; clone size: .; CDR3 protein: CAISESTGTGNNEQFF; CDR3 DNA: TGTGCCATCAGTGAGTCGACCGGGACAGGGAACAATGAGCAGTTCTTC
J gene: TRBJ2-1; V gene: TRBV28; D gene: .; clone size: .; CDR3 protein: CASGGSPYNEQFF; CDR3 DNA: TGTGCCAGCGGAGGGTCCCCCTACAATGAGCAGTTCTTC
J gene: TRBJ2-1; V gene: TRBV29-1; D gene: TRBD2; clone size: .; CDR3 protein: CSGFGGAGVGNEQFF; CDR3 DNA: TGCAGCGGATTCGGGGGAGCGGGAGTAGGGAATGAGCAGTTCTTC
J gene: TRBJ1-1; V gene: TRBV28; D gene: .; clone size: .; CDR3 protein: CATRSSHTEAFF; CDR3 DNA: TGTGCCACCCGTTCTTCCCACACTGAAGCTTTCTTT
J gene: TRBJ1-2; V gene: TRBV19; D gene: .; clone size: .; CDR3 protein: CASSTSGQLNYGYTF; CDR3 DNA: TGTGCCAGTAGTACCTCGGGACAACTAAACTATGGCTACACCTTC
J gene: TRBJ1-1; V gene: TRBV20-1; D gene: .; clone size: .; CDR3 protein: CSASTGNPNTEAFF; CDR3 DNA: TGCAGTGCTAGTACAGGCAACCCGAACACTGAAGCTTTCTTT
J gene: TRBJ1-5; V gene: TRBV3-1/TRBV3-2; D gene: .; clone size: .; CDR3 protein: CASSQAGFHQPQHF; CDR3 DNA: TGTGCCAGCAGCCAAGCAGGTTTTCATCAGCCCCAGCATTTT
J gene: TRBJ2-1; V gene: TRBV14; D gene: .; clone size: .; CDR3 protein: CASSSPGAGYNEQFF; CDR3 DNA: TGTGCCAGCAGTTCTCCGGGAGCTGGCTACAATGAGCAGTTCTTC
J gene: TRBJ1-1; V gene: TRBV4-3; D gene: .; clone size: many; CDR3 protein: CASSQDSAAVGSTEAFF; CDR3 DNA: TGCGCCAGCAGCCAAGATTCGGCGGCGGTAGGTAGCACTGAAGCTTTCTTT
J gene: TRBJ2-1; V gene: TRBV6-5; D gene: .; clone size: few; CDR3 protein: CASRQGHYNEQFF; CDR3 DNA: TGTGCCAGCAGACAGGGACACTACAATGAGCAGTTCTTC
J gene: TRBJ2-7; V gene: TRBV7-8; D gene: TRBD1; clone size: .; CDR3 protein: CASSRDRAYEQYF; CDR3 DNA: TGTGCCAGCAGCCGCGACAGGGCCTACGAGCAGTACTTC
J gene: TRBJ2-6; V gene: TRBV5-1; D gene: .; clone size: .; CDR3 protein: CASSLMATGSSGANVLTF; CDR3 DNA: TGCGCCAGCAGCTTGATGGCGACAGGTAGCTCTGGGGCCAACGTCCTGACTTTC
J gene: TRBJ1-2; V gene: TRBV13; D gene: .; clone size: .; CDR3 protein: CASSLALAGYYTF; CDR3 DNA: TGTGCCAGCAGCTTAGCGTTAGCAGGGTACTACACCTTC
J gene: TRBJ2-7; V gene: TRBV2; D gene: TRBD1; clone size: .; CDR3 protein: CASRRQGAAYEQYF; CDR3 DNA: TGTGCCAGCAGGAGACAGGGGGCTGCCTACGAGCAGTACTTC
J gene: TRBJ2-3; V gene: TRBV9; D gene: TRBD1; clone size: .; CDR3 protein: CASSFPNTGGDPDTQYF; CDR3 DNA: TGTGCCAGCAGCTTCCCTAATACAGGGGGCGATCCGGATACGCAGTATTTT
J gene: TRBJ1-3; V gene: TRBV7-9; D gene: TRBD1; clone size: few; CDR3 protein: CASSPRQGSSGNTIYF; CDR3 DNA: TGTGCCAGCAGCCCCCGACAGGGAAGCTCTGGAAACACCATATATTTT
J gene: TRBJ2-7; V gene: TRBV28; D gene: .; clone size: once; CDR3 protein: CASSPTSGQGLFYEQYF; CDR3 DNA: TGTGCCAGCAGTCCAACTAGCGGACAGGGGCTATTCTACGAGCAGTACTTC
J gene: TRBJ1-1; V gene: TRBV5-4; D gene: TRBD1; clone size: once; CDR3 protein: CASRGPPLGQGEPFESEAFF; CDR3 DNA: TGTGCCAGCAGAGGCCCTCCTTTAGGACAGGGTGAGCCATTCGAGTCTGAAGCTTTCTTT
J gene: TRBJ2-7; V gene: TRBV5-4; D gene: TRBD1; clone size: .; CDR3 protein: CASSPPGQGDEQYF; CDR3 DNA: TGTGCCAGCAGCCCTCCGGGACAGGGGGACGAGCAGTACTTC